This T cell receptor beta chain came from a study of beta chain features in type 1 diabetes. This clone has just a few counts. Its target is unknown. CD45RO/CCR7/CD25/CD127/CD95/CD27 sorting isolated CD4+ naive, central memory, regulatory and stem cell-like memory cells. Whole-study findings and limits: Significant though moderate, a shortening of TCRB CDR3s appeared in all four CD4+ subsets of Type 1 diabetes patients.

What was sequenced were expressed TCRB transcripts, since all of the isolated RNA had been reverse transcribed. Sequencing was performed with immunoSEQ multiplex PCR; in TCRdb, only in-frame clones are kept and a portion is missing. The sample gives a few hundred thousand clones, under 20% of which show up once; less than 0.09% is in the top ten. This CDR3 is built from 14 residues. Trimming pared 2 bases from V and 0 bases from J, leaving 8 bases between. Germline CDR1 and CDR2: GTSNPN and SVGIG (reference sequence). This receptor was taken from a man aged 25 to 45 with type 1 diabetes. Sequencing used naive CD4+ T cells from blood. V usage is TRBV30 and J usage is TRBJ1-3; no definite D call. Written as DNA, the CDR3 is TGTGCCTGGAGTCGAGACCTCTCTGGAAACACCATATATTTT. Protein product: CAWSRDLSGNTIYF.